Sequencing of this TCR beta chain was carried out in a study of blood T cell repertoires in COVID-19. Trimming took off 1 base at V and 0 bases at J, with 12 bases between the two ends. The germline V gene encodes CDR1 SNHLY and CDR2 FYNNEI. The CDR3 is 16 amino acids. Libraries were prepared by immunoSEQ multiplex PCR; TCRdb keeps only in-frame clonotypes and omits some of them. The table includes some 160,000 clones, around four fifths detected once. This sequence joins TRBV2 and TRBJ1-1; no reliable D call. The sample comprised PBMCs or T cells enriched from blood (not recorded which). This clonotype was sampled from a woman aged 45-65 years who had recovered from COVID-19. This CDR3 reads CASSEGLTGMNTEAFF. CDR3 sequence (DNA): TGTGCCAGCAGTGAAGGCCTGACGGGAATGAACACTGAAGCTTTCTTT.